This T cell receptor (beta chain) was recovered during a study of OX40 agonist ivuxolimab in advanced cancers. Turning to the study itself: Earlier anti-PD-1, anti-PD-L1 or anti-CTLA-4 therapy was permitted; under 50% had received some.

A note on this clone: Its antigen is not known.

Enrollment shut out patients with autoimmune disease history or systemic immunosuppression. Between the trimmed V and J ends, which lost 8 bases and 0 bases, there was a span of 14 bases. CDR3 length: 15 amino acids. Germline V gene data show CDR1 as MNHNY and CDR2 as SVGAGI (reference sequence). Study observations and caveats: The CD4+ and CD8+ T cells in the blood had expanded clonally by week 6 at 0.1 to 3.0 mg/kg.

Clones were sequenced by immunoSEQ multiplex PCR, and TCRdb holds only the in-frame ones, with some missing. The sample holds more than 35,000 clones, around 87% seen once. Sample: CD4+ or CD8+ T cells sorted from blood, taken in a trial of the OX40 agonist ivuxolimab. The source of this sequence is an adult with an advanced solid tumor such as melanoma, head and neck, liver or kidney cancer. The V and J genes are TRBV6-6 and TRBJ1-3, with a weak D call TRBD1 (6 bases). The DNA of the CDR3 is TGTGCCAGCCGTTCAACAGGGTACTCTGGAAACACCATATATTTT. The encoded protein is CASRSTGYSGNTIYF.